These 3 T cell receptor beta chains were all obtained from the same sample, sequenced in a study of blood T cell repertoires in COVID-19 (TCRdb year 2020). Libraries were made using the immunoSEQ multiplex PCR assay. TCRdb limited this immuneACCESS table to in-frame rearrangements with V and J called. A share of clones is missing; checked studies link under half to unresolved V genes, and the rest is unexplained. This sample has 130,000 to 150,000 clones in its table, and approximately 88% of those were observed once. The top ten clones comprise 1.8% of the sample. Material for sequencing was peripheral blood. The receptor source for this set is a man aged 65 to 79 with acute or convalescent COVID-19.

This chain's CDR3 is CASSQEGTSNEQFF. CDR3 nucleotides: TGCGCCAGCAGCCAAGAAGGGACTAGCAATGAGCAGTTCTTC. V and J are TRBV4-1 and TRBJ2-1, with 8 bases identical to TRBD2. V was pared by 0 bases and J by 6 bases, with 1 base of the junction left unmatched. This CDR3 comprises 14 residues. Per the germline V gene, CDR1 is MGHRA and CDR2 is YSYEKL.

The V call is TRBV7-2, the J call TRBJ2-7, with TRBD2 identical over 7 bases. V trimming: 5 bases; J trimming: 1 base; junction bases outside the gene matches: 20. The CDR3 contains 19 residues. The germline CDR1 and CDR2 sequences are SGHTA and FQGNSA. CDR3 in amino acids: CASSRWDLRGLRGSYEQYF. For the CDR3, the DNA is TGTGCCAGCAGCCGCTGGGACTTAAGAGGGTTGCGGGGGTCCTACGAGCAGTACTTC.

The CDR3 loop reads CASSALPGQGNGNTIYF. The CDR3 region has the DNA TGTGCCAGCAGTGCCCTCCCGGGACAGGGGAACGGAAACACCATATATTTT. The chain has TRBV25-1 and TRBJ1-3; 10 bases are shared with TRBD1. J lost 4 bases, V lost 4 bases, and 10 bases had no gene match. The CDR3 totals 17 residues. CDR1 and CDR2 (germline): MGHDK, SYGVNS. Using reference TRBV25-1 and TRBJ1-3 for the parts outside the CDR3, the full variable domain is EADIYQTPRYLVIGTGKKITLECSQTMGHDKMYWYQQDPGMELHLIHYSYGVNSTEKGDLSSESTVSRIRTEHFPLTLESARPSHTSQYLCASSALPGQGNGNTIYFGEGSWLTVV.